The 2 T cell receptor beta chains below were found in one sample sequenced in a study of identical twins. A single record per CDR3 protein comes from TCRdb applying MiXCR to the 5' RACE reads. This table holds 1.5 million to 2 million distinct CDR3 sequences, less than 35% found once. The sequencing input was cord blood. These receptor sequences come from a newborn girl in good health.

The V and J genes are TRBV12-3 or TRBV12-4 and TRBJ2-3; 7 bases line up with TRBD2. Germline trimming cut 1 base from V and 0 bases from J; bases unmatched to any gene: 4. There are 16 residues in the CDR3. The CDR3: CASSLVWDYSTDTQYF. CDR3 DNA: TGTGCCAGCAGTTTAGTTTGGGACTACAGCACAGATACGCAGTATTTT.

This chain joins TRBV10-3 and TRBJ2-1; D possibly corresponds to TRBD1 (6 bases). CDR3 length: 17 residues. V was clipped by 6 bases and J by 5 bases, with 23 bases between them. Looked up from germline, CDR1 is ENHRY and CDR2 is SYGVKD. The CDR3 region has the DNA TGTGCCATCAGCGTGGGCCGTCAGAGTTACAGGGACAATGAGCAGTTCTTC. Its translation is CAISVGRQSYRDNEQFF.